This T cell receptor (beta chain) was documented in a study of cytomegalovirus exposure and HLA in healthy donors (dated by TCRdb to 2016 to 2017). For the study in its entirety: The roughly 670 repertoires of the first cohort and the roughly 120 validation repertoires were produced on the same platform, according to a later analysis. High-throughput TCR immunosequencing, statistical association of individual TCRs with disease status, and machine learning were combined to predict cytomegalovirus infection status. In addition to the first cohort of about 650 subjects, a separate validation cohort of 120 different subjects was used. The study was designed to test whether signatures of past pathogen exposure could be identified by cataloging public T cell receptors.

Overall study outcomes, separate from this receptor: The validation cohort had no HLA typing available for a later analysis, so co-occurrence within that cohort was assessed over all 130 or so repertoires. According to the authors, the approach could potentially be generalized to other disease states and immunological phenotypes. A few of the identified cytomegalovirus-associated TCR beta chains were confirmed in vitro to be specific for cytomegalovirus antigens. The study gave a list of 150 to 200 TCR beta chains associated with cytomegalovirus. The classifier was reported to diagnose cytomegalovirus status with high specificity and sensitivity in both the original cohort and the validation cohort. Most TCR sequences were seen in very few donors, while some public TCRs were found in many individuals. In a later analysis, TCRs clustered in the first cohort were found to also tend to co-occur in the approximately 120 validation repertoires, with approximately 93% of cluster scores above 0.

Comment on this clone: Its recognized antigen is unknown. Per-nucleotide qualities are absent, and no much larger clonotype sits a single base away.

Donors formed part of the validation cohort, which comprised 120 or so subjects and was distinct from the first cohort of under 750 subjects. The germline V gene sets CDR1 to WSHSY and CDR2 to SAAADI. V is cut back by 6 bases and J by 2 bases, with 19 bases in the junction unmatched. The CDR3 contains 18 residues, cysteine and phenylalanine counted. The entry retains the CDR3 DNA only, 54 bases that are in frame from base 1. Library preparation was by the immunoSEQ multiplex PCR assay. The original pipeline was this. To diagnose cytomegalovirus status from the catalog of TCR beta chain sequences, a statistical classification framework was built. TCRdb provides this immuneACCESS table in a form limited to in-frame rearrangements. Some clones are lacking; in checked studies, under half of them reflect an unresolved V gene, and why the rest are absent is not known. From that table come the V and J calls and clone size; the DNA was used to work out D and trimming. For this sample there are some 170,000 clones; approximately 88% appear just once. The top ten hold 10% of the sample.

The chain is assembled from TRBV10-2 and TRBJ2-7, with TRBD2 identical over 7 junction bases. The clonotype originates from a man aged 30 to 45 in good health and CMV-seropositive. The sequenced sample was PBMCs. The CDR3 loop reads CASSVGEGRETSAYEQYF. The nucleotide sequence reads TGCGCCAGCAGCGTCGGAGAGGGGAGGGAAACTAGCGCCTACGAGCAGTACTTC.